One sample yielded the 29 T cell receptor beta chains listed below, sequenced in a study of cytomegalovirus exposure and HLA in healthy donors. PCR was performed using 60 Vbeta and 13 Jbeta primers. The table came from immunoSEQ multiplex PCR; TCRdb's copy has only in-frame clones and leaves some out. Here the sample spans under 200,000 clones, roughly 85% being singletons. Sequencing was carried out using PBMCs. These receptors were taken from a middle-aged man in good health and CMV-seronegative.

The rearrangement uses TRBV11-2 and TRBJ2-7, with 9 bases identical to TRBD1. The germline V gene has CDR1 SGHAT and CDR2 FQNNGV. J gave up 6 bases and V 5 bases, and 8 bases lay outside the gene matches. This CDR3 spans 14 amino acids. The CDR3 spells CASSRTDRGSEQYF. The CDR3 nucleotides read TGTGCCAGCAGCAGAACGGACAGGGGCTCCGAGCAGTACTTC.

CDR3 coding DNA: TGTGCCAGCACGAGAATCTTAGCGGGAGGGGTCGATGAGCAGTTCTTC. Protein product: CASTRILAGGVDEQFF. V is TRBV9 and J is TRBJ2-1, with TRBD2 identical over 11 bases. Germline assignment: CDR1 SGDLS and CDR2 YYNGEE. V was clipped by 6 bases and J by 8 bases; unmatched bases: 13. This CDR3 contains 16 residues. Supplemented by reference TRBV9 and TRBJ2-1, the full variable domain reads DSGVTQTPKHLITATGQRVTLRCSPRSGDLSVYWYQQSLDQGLQFLIQYYNGEERAKGNILERFSAQQFPDLHSELNLSSLELGDSALYFCASTRILAGGVDEQFFGPGTRLTVL.

The chain couples TRBV2 to TRBJ1-5, with 8 positions matching TRBD1. Germline V lookup: CDR1 SNHLY, CDR2 FYNNEI. With V trimmed by 6 bases and J by 7 bases, 14 bases remained unmatched. The CDR3 contains 16 residues. The CDR3 DNA reads as TGTGCCAGCAGCCACAGGGGGGAGGGGGTTAACCAGCCCCAGCATTTT. Its protein is CASSHRGEGVNQPQHF.

CDR3 amino acids: CASSAREISSTDTQYF. The CDR3, as DNA: TGTGCCAGCAGCGCCCGGGAAATCTCCAGCACAGATACGCAGTATTTT. V is TRBV7-8 and J is TRBJ2-3; tentative D call: TRBD2 (5 bases). Germline V gene lookup returns CDR1 SGHVS and CDR2 FQNEAQ. There are 16 residues in the CDR3. V was clipped by 5 bases and J by 0 bases, with 15 bases between them.

V gene TRBV19 combines with J gene TRBJ1-4; tentative D call: TRBD1 (5 bases). Germline values: CDR1 LNHDA, CDR2 SQIVND (reference sequence). The V and J ends lost 7 bases and 5 bases respectively, with 14 bases between them. The CDR3 has 14 residues. In nucleotides, the CDR3 is TGTGCCAGTAACCTCGACAGTGCGAATGAAAAACTGTTTTTT. Protein: CASNLDSANEKLFF.

The chain uses TRBV5-1 and TRBJ2-5; TRBD1 agrees at 10 bases. V trimming: 1 base; J trimming: 2 bases; junction bases outside the gene matches: 5. In germline, CDR1 is SGHRS, CDR2 YFSETQ. CDR3 length: 16 amino acids. As DNA, the CDR3 is TGCGCCAGCAGCTTGCCTCGGACAGGGGGACAAGAGACCCAGTACTTC. Translation: CASSLPRTGGQETQYF.

V and J are TRBV10-3 and TRBJ2-2; 10 bases line up with TRBD2. Trimming took 2 bases from V and 1 from J; bases not matched to a gene: 4. CDR3 size: 17 residues. Germline CDR1 reads ENHRY; CDR2 reads SYGVKD. This CDR3 reads CAISELAGALNTGELFF. The CDR3 bases are TGTGCCATCAGTGAGCTAGCGGGAGCCCTGAACACCGGGGAGCTGTTTTTT.

This chain uses TRBV6-4 with TRBJ1-1; D uncertain. Germline V CDR1 and CDR2: MRHNA, SNTAGT. Deletions cut 4 bases from V and 4 bases from J, with 13 bases between. The CDR3 spans 14 residues. Written as DNA, the CDR3 is TGTGCCAGCAGTGCGGAGGGTGGGATCACTGAAGCTTTCTTT. Translated: CASSAEGGITEAFF.

V is TRBV9 and J is TRBJ2-3; 7 bases agree with TRBD2. V gave up 4 bases and J gave up 2 bases; unmatched junction bases: 7. CDR3 length: 15 amino acids. Germline loops: CDR1 SGDLS, CDR2 YYNGEE. The CDR3: CASSPMAGDTDTQYF. The CDR3 DNA reads TGTGCCAGCAGCCCAATGGCGGGAGACACAGATACGCAGTATTTT.

This clone was recorded a few times. This chain uses TRBV25-1 with TRBJ2-5; 10 bases fit TRBD1. The DNA matches TRBJ2-7 better at its end, which makes the J call doubtful. CDR1 is MGHDK and CDR2 is SYGVNS in the germline V gene. The length of the CDR3 is 14 residues. The DNA of the CDR3 is TGTGCCAGCAGTGAGGGACAGGGGTCCTACGAGCAGTACTTC. Protein product: CASSEGQGSYEQYF.

The chain links TRBV6-1 to TRBJ2-3; TRBD1 matches 11 bases. V was pared by 6 bases and J by 4 bases, with 6 bases of the junction left unmatched. This CDR3 spans 15 amino acids. From germline, CDR1 is MNHNS and CDR2 SASEGT. The DNA of the CDR3 is TGTGCCAGCAGCCCCGGGACAGGGGGATCAGATACGCAGTATTTT. Its protein is CASSPGTGGSDTQYF.

This clone showed up just once. Written as DNA, the CDR3 is TGTGCCAGCAGCCCTAGTCGGGGGGGCACCGGGGAGCTGTTTTTT. It encodes CASSPSRGGTGELFF. The chain couples TRBV11-3 to TRBJ2-2, with 8 bases identical to TRBD2. Trimming cost V 5 bases and J 4 bases; bases outside gene matches: 6. CDR1 and CDR2 (germline): SGHNT, YENEEA. The CDR3 spans 15 residues.

The chain recombines TRBV2 with TRBJ2-1; the match to TRBD2 covers 9 bases. This CDR3 region has 15 residues. CDR1 and CDR2 from the germline V gene are SNHLY and FYNNEI. V shed 4 bases and J 10 bases; nucleotides not matched to a gene: 11. The CDR3 loop reads CASSVAGEGYQEQFF. CDR3 bases: TGTGCCAGCAGTGTAGCGGGAGAAGGGTATCAAGAGCAGTTCTTC.

The gene calls are TRBV4-1 and TRBJ1-1, with D perhaps matching TRBD1 (5 bases). CDR3 length: 13 amino acids. The germline V and J ends were trimmed by 4 bases and 5 bases, with 11 bases remaining between them. The germline V gene has CDR1 MGHRA and CDR2 YSYEKL. DNA for the CDR3: TGCGCCAGCAGCCCCGGGGGACTTACTGAAGCTTTCTTT. This translates into CASSPGGLTEAFF.

The chain combines TRBV7-9 with TRBJ1-1; 8 bases fit TRBD1. CDR3 size: 15 residues. Germline values: CDR1 SEHNR, CDR2 FQNEAQ (reference sequence). V dropped 6 bases and J dropped 3; count of bases not matched to a gene: 9. Written as DNA, the CDR3 is TGTGCCAGCAGTCCGAGACAGGGGATTGACACTGAAGCTTTCTTT. Translated: CASSPRQGIDTEAFF.

The rearrangement joins TRBV5-6 to TRBJ2-5, with D perhaps matching TRBD2 (6 bases). Trimming took 0 bases from V and 1 from J, leaving 13 bases between them. This CDR3 is 16 amino acids long. Germline lookup yields CDR1 SGHDT and CDR2 YYEEEE. The CDR3 DNA is TGTGCCAGCAGCTTGGCGGGAGTCCACCTCCAAGAGACCCAGTACTTC. Residues: CASSLAGVHLQETQYF.

J is TRBJ1-1 and V is TRBV6-1, with a weak D call TRBD1 (5 bases). Looked up from germline, CDR1 is MNHNS and CDR2 is SASEGT. CDR3 size: 15 residues. Trimming left V 4 bases short and J 6 bases short, with 18 bases between. CDR3 sequence (DNA): TGTGCCAGCAGTGCGATCGAGGGGAGGGTCGCTGAAGCTTTCTTT. Amino acids: CASSAIEGRVAEAFF.

The chain carries TRBV4-1 and TRBJ2-2, with 8 positions matching TRBD2. The V gene end was trimmed by 3 bases and the J gene end by 5 bases; junction bases not matched to a gene: 5. Germline V gene sequence: CDR1 MGHRA, CDR2 YSYEKL. The CDR3 contains 15 residues. CDR3 residues: CASSHAGGGTGELFF. In nucleotides, the CDR3 is TGCGCCAGCAGCCATGCGGGGGGCGGGACCGGGGAGCTGTTTTTT.

The chain combines TRBV9 with TRBJ2-5; no clear D. The germline V and J ends were trimmed by 0 bases and 9 bases, with 15 bases remaining between them. Per the germline V gene, CDR1 is SGDLS and CDR2 is YYNGEE. The CDR3 consists of 14 residues. For the CDR3, the DNA is TGTGCCAGCAGCGTAGATCGAGGCACAAGCCCCCAGTACTTC. Protein product: CASSVDRGTSPQYF.

This clone appeared a few times. V and J are TRBV5-4 and TRBJ2-3; 11 positions agree with TRBD2. V lost 4 bases and J lost 7; bases outside the gene matches: 14. The CDR3 is made up of 17 amino acids. CDR1 SGHNT and CDR2 YYREEE come from the germline V gene (reference sequence). The CDR3 bases are TGTGCCAGCAGCCGGGGCACTAGCGGGAGTCGAGGGAATACGCAGTATTTT. The encoded protein is CASSRGTSGSRGNTQYF.

Details on this clone: A junction end diverges from the germline sequence, so it may reflect a read error. The V call is TRBV7-7, the J call TRBJ2-7; TRBD2 agrees at 8 bases. Germline values: CDR1 SSHAT, CDR2 FNYEAQ (reference sequence). The CDR3 sequence is 13 residues long. The CDR3 DNA is TGTGCTAGCAGCTTAAGGGCGGGGGGCGAGCAGTACTTC. This translates into CASSLRAGGEQYF.

The V call is TRBV28, the J call TRBJ1-4; a possible D gene is TRBD1 (6 bases). Germline loops: CDR1 MDHEN, CDR2 SYDVKM. The CDR3 sequence is 14 residues long. Deletions cut 7 bases from V and 5 bases from J, with 14 bases between. The CDR3 DNA reads TGTGCCAGCACCGCCGACAGGATGAATGAAAAACTGTTTTTT. Translated, it gives CASTADRMNEKLFF.

This clone occurred a few times. V and J are TRBV29-1 and TRBJ2-1, with 13 bases lining up with TRBD2. CDR3 length: 16 residues. J lost 6 bases, V lost 1 base, and 6 bases had no gene match. Germline CDR1 and CDR2: SQVTM and ANQGSEA. As DNA, the CDR3 is TGCAGCGTTGAAGGTGGACTAGCGGGAGATTTCAATGAGCAGTTCTTC. Translating it yields CSVEGGLAGDFNEQFF.

The chain uses TRBV2 and TRBJ2-5; possibly TRBD2 for D (6 bases). V shed 5 bases and J shed 1 base, with 8 bases lying between them. CDR1 is SNHLY, CDR2 FYNNEI, per germline. This CDR3 has 13 amino acids. The CDR3 nucleotides are TGTGCCAGCAGTTTTAGCGGCCAAGAGACCCAGTACTTC. It yields the protein CASSFSGQETQYF.

The gene calls are TRBV25-1 and TRBJ2-5; D call uncertain. The end of the DNA is better explained by TRBJ2-7, so the J call may be wrong. The CDR3 is 14 residues long. Looked up from germline, CDR1 is MGHDK and CDR2 is SYGVNS. The CDR3 region is CASSEYLLSREQYF. In nucleotides, the CDR3 is TGTGCCAGCAGTGAATACCTGTTGTCACGCGAGCAGTACTTC.

Here the CDR3 DNA reads TGTGCCAGCAGCTTGGCCCGGATGGAGGGCTACACCTTC. This sequence encodes CASSLARMEGYTF. This chain uses TRBV5-4 with TRBJ1-2; no clear D gene. Trimming removed 0 bases at V and 8 bases at J, with 11 bases between. In germline, CDR1 is SGHNT, CDR2 YYREEE (reference sequence). This CDR3 spans 13 amino acids. The whole variable domain, filled in from reference TRBV5-4 and TRBJ1-2, reads ETGVTQSPTHLIKTRGQQVTLRCSSQSGHNTVSWYQQALGQGPQFIFQYYREEENGRGNFPPRFSGLQFPNYSSELNVNALELDDSALYLCASSLARMEGYTFGSGTRLTVV.

This clone is a singleton in its sample. The chain carries TRBV5-6 and TRBJ2-7, with unresolved D. Germline lookup yields CDR1 SGHDT and CDR2 YYEEEE. Trimming pared 0 bases from V and 0 bases from J, leaving 13 bases between. The CDR3 spans 16 residues. CDR3 coding DNA: TGTGCCAGCAGCTTGGGCGGCTCTTGGAGCTCCTACGAGCAGTACTTC. Protein: CASSLGGSWSSYEQYF. Based on the CDR3 plus reference TRBV5-6 and TRBJ2-7, the full variable domain is DAGVTQSPTHLIKTRGQQVTLRCSPKSGHDTVSWYQQALGQGPQFIFQYYEEEERQRGNFPDRFSGHQFPNYSSELNVNALLLGDSALYLCASSLGGSWSSYEQYFGPGTRLTVT.

The rearrangement uses TRBV9 and TRBJ2-1, with 9 bases aligning to TRBD2. The junction had 11 bases not matched to a gene; V was cut back by 3 bases and J by 10 bases. The V gene's germline CDR1 is SGDLS and CDR2 YYNGEE. The CDR3 length is 15 residues. In nucleotides, the CDR3 is TGTGCCAGCAGCGAAGTCAGCGGGGCGGGGGGGGAGCAGTTCTTC. This translates into CASSEVSGAGGEQFF.

V gene TRBV4-2 combines with J gene TRBJ2-3; a weak D match, TRBD1 (6 bases). V dropped 4 bases and J dropped 2 bases, with 13 bases sitting between them. CDR1 LGHNA and CDR2 YNFKEQ come from the germline V gene. CDR3 length equals 15 residues. The CDR3 nucleotides are TGTGCCAGCAGCCTCGCGCAGGGGAACACAGATACGCAGTATTTT. Amino acids: CASSLAQGNTDTQYF.